The next 24 T cell receptor beta chains were all read from a single sample in a study of blood T cells in healthy people across ages. Next came a second PCR, run for about 6 to 12 cycles, which used a sample-barcoded 5' primer along with a J-beta primer mix. TCRdb fed the 5' RACE reads into MiXCR, producing one record per CDR3 protein. This sample has 270,000 or so distinct CDR3 sequences, with around 30% found just once. The material sequenced was blood. These receptors all stem from a woman in her seventies in good health.

This clonotype was recorded a few times. In DNA, the CDR3 is TGCGCCAGCAGCTTAACCGGGACAACTTACAATGAGCAGTTCTTC. Translation gives CASSLTGTTYNEQFF. This chain links TRBV5-1 with TRBJ2-1; tentative D call: TRBD1 (6 bases). V was pared by 2 bases and J by 4 bases, with 13 bases between. Germline V gene sequence: CDR1 SGHRS, CDR2 YFSETQ. The CDR3 contains 15 residues.

The chain employs TRBV2 and TRBJ2-1, with TRBD2 matching 8 bases. Germline-derived CDR1 and CDR2 are SNHLY and FYNNEI. The CDR3 spans 15 residues. J lost 0 bases, V lost 6 bases, and 4 bases had no gene match. The CDR3 DNA is TGTGCCAGCAGGGACGGGACTAGCTCCTACAATGAGCAGTTCTTC. Encoded protein: CASRDGTSSYNEQFF.

This clonotype was seen many times. This sequence joins TRBV28 and TRBJ1-3; the D is unclear. V was shortened by 3 bases and J by 7 bases, with 10 bases between the two germline ends. This CDR3 has 13 residues. Germline V lookup: CDR1 MDHEN, CDR2 SYDVKM. CDR3 bases: TGTGCCAGCAGTTTCCCCGACACTAACACCATATATTTT. Protein: CASSFPDTNTIYF.

The table lists this clonotype with a few counts. V gene TRBV6-5 combines with J gene TRBJ2-7; 8 bases match TRBD2. The germline V gene has CDR1 MNHEY and CDR2 SVGAGI. There are 13 residues in the CDR3. V was pared by 7 bases and J by 3 bases, with 5 bases of the junction left unmatched. CDR3 sequence (DNA): TGTGCCAGCATCGATAGCGGGGACTACGAGCAGTACTTC. Residues: CASIDSGDYEQYF.

Only a few counts were recorded for this clonotype. The chain combines TRBV20-1 with TRBJ1-4, with D unresolved. This CDR3 spans 13 amino acids. V was trimmed by 5 bases and J by 8 bases, leaving 15 bases between them. The germline CDR1 and CDR2 sequences are DFQATT and SNEGSKA (reference sequence). The CDR3: CSAARSLGEKLFF. DNA for the CDR3: TGCAGTGCTGCCAGAAGTCTCGGGGAAAAACTGTTTTTT.

The genes are TRBV3-1 and TRBJ2-7, with D unclear. There are 17 residues in the CDR3. V shed 0 bases and J shed 6 bases, with 21 bases lying between them. Germline CDR1 LGHDT, CDR2 YNNKEL (reference sequence). The CDR3 nucleotides are TGTGCCAGCAGCCAAGATGTCTTGATGGCAGGACGAATCGAGCAGTACTTC. Translated: CASSQDVLMAGRIEQYF.

Points on this clonotype: Being one base from a much bigger clone, this may be a read error. The chain combines TRBV3-1 with TRBJ2-5, with 8 bases lining up with TRBD1. The CDR3 is made up of 14 amino acids. Germline-derived CDR1 and CDR2 are LGHDT and YNNKEL (reference sequence). The V gene end was trimmed by 6 bases and the J gene end by 2 bases; junction bases not matched to a gene: 5. The CDR3 sequence: CASSYWDRQETQYF. In nucleotides, the CDR3 is TGTGCCAGCAGTTACTGGGACAGGCAAGAGACCCAGTACTTC.

The table lists this clonotype with a few counts. The chain combines TRBV5-1 with TRBJ1-4, with TRBD1 as a possible D gene (6 bases). Per the germline V gene, CDR1 is SGHRS and CDR2 is YFSETQ. The V end lost 7 bases, the J end lost 8 bases, and 21 bases lay between the germline ends. The CDR3 is 15 residues long. The CDR3 spells CASRWTGGPEEKLFF. The CDR3, as DNA: TGCGCCAGCCGTTGGACGGGGGGCCCTGAGGAAAAACTGTTTTTT.

V gene TRBV29-1 combines with J gene TRBJ2-3; D gene uncertain. The CDR3 contains 8 residues. The ends were cut back, 6 bases at V and 9 bases at J, with 4 bases in the middle. CDR1 is SQVTM, CDR2 ANQGSEA, per germline. CDR3 amino acids: CSVGTQYF. The DNA for the CDR3 is TGCAGCGTGGGCACGCAGTATTTT.

On this clonotype: No conserved phenylalanine or tryptophan is present at the end of the CDR3, so a read error is the likely explanation. It is unclear where the CDR3 begins or ends on the DNA, so no DNA is shown, and the CDR3 is as TCRdb lists it. This sequence joins TRBV28 and TRBJ2-5; the D call in the table, TRBD2, was not verified against the DNA. The CDR3 adds up to 12 amino acids, both ends counted. Per germline, CDR1 MDHEN and CDR2 SYDVKM. The CDR3 region is CVSSSPPGLLWL.

This sequence joins TRBV20-1 and TRBJ1-1, with D perhaps matching TRBD1 (6 bases). The CDR3 has 11 residues. V was clipped by 7 bases and J by 1 base, with 7 bases between them. CDR1 DFQATT and CDR2 SNEGSKA come from the germline V gene (reference sequence). CDR3 in DNA: TGCAGTGAAGGGGGGAACACTGAAGCTTTCTTT. Its protein is CSEGGNTEAFF.

Note on this clonotype: An end of the junction does not agree with germline; a read error may underlie this. The V call is TRBV12-3 or TRBV12-4, the J call TRBJ2-2; D is uncertain. The CDR3 has 15 residues. In DNA form, the CDR3 reads TGTGCCAGCAGTTTACCCGGCGAGTACACCAGGGAGCTGTTTTTT. Its protein product is CASSLPGEYTRELFF.

On this clonotype: A read error may produce the germline difference seen at one junction end. The rearrangement joins TRBV7-7 to TRBJ1-1; tentative D call: TRBD1 (5 bases). This CDR3 comprises 16 residues. Germline lookup yields CDR1 SSHAT and CDR2 FNYEAQ (reference sequence). The CDR3, as DNA: TGTGCTAGCAGCTTGGAGCGGGGGGGGAAGAACACTGAAGCTTTCTTT. It specifies CASSLERGGKNTEAFF.

The V call is TRBV5-1, the J call TRBJ2-7; no clear D. Trimming cost V 4 bases and J 0 bases, with 11 bases left between them. Germline lookup yields CDR1 SGHRS and CDR2 YFSETQ. The CDR3 sequence is 14 residues long. Written as DNA, the CDR3 is TGCGCCAGCAGCAAAGAGGTATCCTCCTACGAGCAGTACTTC. Translating it yields CASSKEVSSYEQYF.

This chain uses TRBV13 with TRBJ1-2; possibly TRBD1 for D (6 bases). V lost 7 bases and J lost 4, with 16 bases in between. The germline CDR1 and CDR2 sequences are PRHDT and FYEKMQ (reference sequence). The length of the CDR3 is 14 residues. CDR3 sequence reads: CASNLLTGRYGYTF. Here the CDR3 DNA reads TGTGCCAGCAACCTTCTCACAGGGCGCTATGGCTACACCTTC. The whole variable domain, filled in from reference TRBV13 and TRBJ1-2, reads AAGVIQSPRHLIKEKRETATLKCYPIPRHDTVYWYQQGPGQDPQFLISFYEKMQSDKGSIPDRFSAQQFSDYHSELNMSSLELGDSALYFCASNLLTGRYGYTFGSGTRLTVV.

This clonotype was seen a few times. The rearrangement links TRBV7-9 to TRBJ2-5, with a weak D call TRBD2 (6 bases). The DNA matches TRBJ2-1 better at its end, which makes the J call doubtful. The CDR3 runs 16 residues. The V gene's germline CDR1 is SEHNR and CDR2 FQNEAQ (reference sequence). The CDR3 DNA reads as TGTGCCAGCAGCTTAGCGACTGCGGGATTCAACCATGAGCAGTTCTTC. It is translated as CASSLATAGFNHEQFF.

This clonotype was detected a few times. CDR3 coding DNA: TGTGCCAGCAGCTTAGCGACAGTCACCGGGGAGCTGTTTTTT. This translates into CASSLATVTGELFF. The chain has TRBV7-8 and TRBJ2-2, with D maybe TRBD1 (5 bases). There are 14 residues in the CDR3. V gave up 0 bases and J gave up 4 bases, with 6 bases separating them. Germline V lookup: CDR1 SGHVS, CDR2 FQNEAQ. The variable domain in full, completed from reference TRBV7-8 and TRBJ2-2, reads GAGVSQSPRYKVAKRGQDVALRCDPISGHVSLFWYQQALGQGPEFLTYFQNEAQLDKSGLPSDRFFAERPEGSVSTLKIQRTQQEDSAVYLCASSLATVTGELFFGEGSRLTVL.

This clonotype has a handful of counts. CDR3 in amino acids: CASIPTGNTEAFF. The CDR3 nucleotides are TGTGCCAGTATCCCGACGGGGAACACTGAAGCTTTCTTT. The chain joins TRBV19 to TRBJ1-1, with D unresolved. This CDR3 region has 13 residues. Germline V gives CDR1 LNHDA, CDR2 SQIVND (reference sequence). V was cut by 7 bases and J by 1 base, with 10 bases left in between.

This chain connects TRBV7-3 to TRBJ2-6; D is unclear. This CDR3 has 16 amino acids. Trimming shortened V by 1 base and J by 3 bases, and 10 bases separated the two germline ends. Germline CDR1 and CDR2: SGHTA and FQGTGA. In DNA, the CDR3 is TGTGCCAGCAGCTTAAAAGCAGGAAGTGGGGCCAACGTCCTGACTTTC. Its protein product is CASSLKAGSGANVLTF.

The chain joins TRBV28 to TRBJ2-3, with 11 nucleotides matching TRBD1. V shed 5 bases and J 12 bases; nucleotides not matched to a gene: 10. The CDR3 consists of 14 residues. Germline CDR1 MDHEN, CDR2 SYDVKM. The DNA for the CDR3 is TGTGCCAGCAGTCCCTATCCGGACAGGGGGCGTCAGTATTTT. It encodes CASSPYPDRGRQYF. Based on the CDR3 plus reference TRBV28 and TRBJ2-3, the full variable domain is DVKVTQSSRYLVKRTGEKVFLECVQDMDHENMFWYRQDPGLGLRLIYFSYDVKMKEKGDIPEGYSVSREKKERFSLILESASTNQTSMYLCASSPYPDRGRQYFGPGTRLTVL.

V usage is TRBV10-3 and J usage is TRBJ2-1; 14 bases match TRBD2. This CDR3 contains 16 residues. Looked up from germline, CDR1 is ENHRY and CDR2 is SYGVKD. The ends lost 6 bases at V and 8 bases at J; junction bases unmatched: 9. CDR3 bases: TGTGCCATCAGGCTATCCGGGACTAGCGGGAGTTATGAGCAGTTCTTC. Translated, it gives CAIRLSGTSGSYEQFF.

V is TRBV4-2 and J is TRBJ1-2, with TRBD1 matching 7 bases. Germline V lookup: CDR1 LGHNA, CDR2 YNFKEQ. After removal of 2 bases from V and 8 bases from J, the junction contained 11 bases not matched to a gene. The CDR3 is 15 residues long. CDR3 protein: CASSQSGGPGEGYTF. The DNA for the CDR3 is TGTGCCAGCAGCCAATCAGGGGGGCCTGGTGAGGGCTACACCTTC.

This clonotype has just a few counts. This chain links TRBV20-1 with TRBJ2-1, with 8 bases that match TRBD2. The CDR3 is 12 amino acids. The V segment lost 6 bases and the J segment 5 bases; nucleotides outside the gene matches: 3. Per the germline V gene, CDR1 is DFQATT and CDR2 is SNEGSKA (reference sequence). The CDR3 loop is CSAGTRDNEQFF. CDR3 DNA: TGCAGTGCAGGGACTAGAGACAATGAGCAGTTCTTC.

Only one count was recorded for this clonotype. The chain employs TRBV24-1 and TRBJ1-2; D unresolved. This CDR3 is 15 amino acids long. With 3 bases removed from V and 7 bases from J, the gap between germline ends came to 17 bases. CDR1 is KGHDR and CDR2 is SFDVKD in the germline V gene. The CDR3 protein is CATSDEGGYPIGYTF. CDR3 DNA sequence: TGTGCCACCAGTGATGAGGGAGGCTACCCTATTGGCTACACCTTC.